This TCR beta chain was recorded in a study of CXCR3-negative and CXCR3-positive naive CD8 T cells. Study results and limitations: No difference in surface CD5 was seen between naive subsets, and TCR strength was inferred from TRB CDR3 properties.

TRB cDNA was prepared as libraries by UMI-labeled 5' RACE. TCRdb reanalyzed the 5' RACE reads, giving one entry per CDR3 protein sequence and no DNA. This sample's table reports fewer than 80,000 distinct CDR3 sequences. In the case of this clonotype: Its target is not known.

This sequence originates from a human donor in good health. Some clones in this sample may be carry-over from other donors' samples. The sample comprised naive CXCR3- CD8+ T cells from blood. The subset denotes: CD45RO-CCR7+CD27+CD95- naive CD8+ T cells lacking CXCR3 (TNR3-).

The CDR3 region is CASSPGLYQPQHF. The rearrangement links TRBV11-1 to TRBJ1-5; TCRdb's assignment of TRBD1 cannot be checked, as there is no DNA. Germline loops: CDR1 SGHAT, CDR2 FQDESV (reference sequence). This CDR3 spans 13 amino acids. Full variable domain (outside the CDR3, taken from reference TRBV11-1 and TRBJ1-5): EAEVAQSPRYKITEKSQAVAFWCDPISGHATLYWYRQILGQGPELLVQFQDESVVDDSQLPKDRFSAERLKGVDSTLKIQPAELGDSAMYLCASSPGLYQPQHFGDGTRLSIL.